This T cell receptor beta chain was obtained from a study of blood T cell repertoires in COVID-19. Overall study context: T cells, B-cell-depleted T cells, or PBMCs provided the cDNA or gDNA that served as material.

In the authors' methods: Nucleated cell number was recorded as an estimate derived from reference gene primer amplification. The assay was immunoSEQ multiplex PCR, and TCRdb's table has in-frame clones only and misses some. V and J calls and clone size are as listed in that table; D and trimming were resolved from the DNA. The profile shows about 82,000 clones, about 86% of them singletons. Germline V lookup: CDR1 PRHDT, CDR2 FYEKMQ (reference sequence). The length of the CDR3 is 16 residues. The ends lost 3 bases at V and 0 bases at J; junction bases unmatched: 5. The origin of this receptor is a woman aged 55 to 70 with acute or convalescent COVID-19. What was sequenced was peripheral blood. The chain combines TRBV13 with TRBJ1-3, with 7 bases matching TRBD1. CDR3 in amino acids: CASSFPRGASGNTIYF. The CDR3 nucleotides read TGTGCCAGCAGCTTTCCCAGGGGGGCCTCTGGAAACACCATATATTTT. The whole variable domain, filled in from reference TRBV13 and TRBJ1-3, reads AAGVIQSPRHLIKEKRETATLKCYPIPRHDTVYWYQQGPGQDPQFLISFYEKMQSDKGSIPDRFSAQQFSDYHSELNMSSLELGDSALYFCASSFPRGASGNTIYFGEGSWLTVV.